These 10 T cell receptor beta chains were all obtained from the same sample, sequenced in a study of cytomegalovirus exposure and HLA in healthy donors (dated by TCRdb to about 2017). Receptor libraries were prepared by the immunoSEQ multiplex PCR assay. For the multiplex PCR, a mixture combining 60 forward primers for TCR Vbeta segments and 13 reverse primers for TCR Jbeta segments was used. TCRdb limited this immuneACCESS table to in-frame rearrangements with V and J called. A share of clones is missing; checked studies link under half to unresolved V genes, and the rest is unexplained. This sample comprises around 150,000 clones, approximately 82% of them detected only once. About 1.4% of the sample belongs to the ten largest clones. The material sequenced was PBMCs. The origin of the receptors is a man aged 25-40 years in good health and CMV-seropositive.

This chain joins TRBV27 and TRBJ2-7; 12 nucleotides match TRBD2. This CDR3 comprises 19 residues. V shed 8 bases and J 4 bases; nucleotides not matched to a gene: 21. Germline V gene lookup returns CDR1 MNHEY and CDR2 SMNVEV (reference sequence). CDR3 protein: CASSLGGLAGGVPGYEQYF. The DNA of the CDR3 is TGTGCCAGCTCCCTTGGGGGCCTAGCGGGAGGGGTCCCGGGGTACGAGCAGTACTTC.

The rearrangement joins TRBV25-1 to TRBJ2-3, with D possibly matching TRBD2 (6 bases). Looked up from germline, CDR1 is MGHDK and CDR2 is SYGVNS. Trimming took 2 bases from V and 1 from J, leaving 13 bases between them. The CDR3 loop spans 16 amino acids. CDR3 sequence reads: CASSEAWGEGTDTQYF. The CDR3 nucleotides are TGTGCCAGCAGTGAAGCGTGGGGGGAGGGCACAGATACGCAGTATTTT.

V and J are TRBV6-1 and TRBJ2-5, with TRBD1 matching over 12 bases. V shed 3 bases and J 5 bases; nucleotides not matched to a gene: 4. CDR1 and CDR2 from the germline V gene are MNHNS and SASEGT. The CDR3 has 15 residues. The DNA of the CDR3 is TGTGCCAGCAGTGATGGGACAGGGGGCTCGGAGACCCAGTACTTC. Translating gives CASSDGTGGSETQYF.

The chain has TRBV5-4 and TRBJ2-1; TRBD2 matches at 9 bases. The germline V gene encodes CDR1 SGHNT and CDR2 YYREEE (reference sequence). CDR3 length equals 17 residues. V shed 4 bases and J 7 bases; nucleotides not matched to a gene: 15. CDR3 region: CASSPLLGAGGGNEQFF. The CDR3 DNA is TGTGCCAGCAGCCCGCTTTTGGGAGCGGGGGGTGGGAATGAGCAGTTCTTC.

The V call is TRBV7-9, the J call TRBJ2-1; D remains ambiguous. Germline values: CDR1 SEHNR, CDR2 FQNEAQ (reference sequence). The V end was cut by 2 bases, the J end by 0 bases, with 8 bases between. CDR3 size: 15 residues. As DNA, the CDR3 is TGTGCCAGCAGCTTACCTCTGAGCTCCTACAATGAGCAGTTCTTC. Amino acids: CASSLPLSSYNEQFF.

This clone has a single count. The V and J genes are TRBV28 and TRBJ2-3; perhaps TRBD2 as D (7 bases). Per germline, CDR1 MDHEN and CDR2 SYDVKM. Trimming shortened V by 7 bases and J by 11 bases, and 25 bases separated the two germline ends. This CDR3 has 15 amino acids. CDR3 DNA: TGTGCCAGCAACCCAGGGGCGGGGGTTCTCCGTATGCAGTATTTT. It translates to CASNPGAGVLRMQYF.

The J gene is TRBJ2-4, the V gene TRBV28; 10 bases align to TRBD1. This CDR3 spans 16 amino acids. Germline V lookup: CDR1 MDHEN, CDR2 SYDVKM. The V gene end was trimmed by 6 bases and the J gene end by 8 bases; junction bases not matched to a gene: 13. This CDR3 reads CASSPPKTGGTDIQYF. CDR3 DNA: TGTGCCAGCAGCCCCCCGAAGACAGGGGGCACGGACATTCAGTACTTC.

The V gene is TRBV11-3, the J gene TRBJ2-7; 9 bases align to TRBD1. The germline CDR1 and CDR2 sequences are SGHNT and YENEEA. The J segment lost 5 bases and the V segment lost 1 base, leaving 6 bases of the junction unmatched. CDR3 length: 15 amino acids. The CDR3 sequence is CASSLAGTGFDEQYF. DNA of the CDR3: TGTGCCAGCAGCTTAGCGGGGACAGGGTTCGACGAGCAGTACTTC.

V is TRBV7-3 and J is TRBJ2-3; D unresolved. The germline CDR1 and CDR2 sequences are SGHTA and FQGTGA. V lost 9 bases and J lost 2, with 12 bases in between. CDR3 length: 13 amino acids. The CDR3 DNA reads as TGTGCCAGTTCCCCAGGAACCACAGATACGCAGTATTTT. Amino acid sequence: CASSPGTTDTQYF.

This clone was seen once. The genes are TRBV19 and TRBJ1-1; 12 nucleotides agree with TRBD1. The trim removed 2 bases at V and 5 bases at J, leaving 9 bases unmatched. The CDR3 is 17 residues long. Germline CDR1 reads LNHDA; CDR2 reads SQIVND (reference sequence). CDR3 sequence (DNA): TGTGCCAGTAGTATAATTGGGACAGGGGGCATGAGAACTGAAGCTTTCTTT. Protein product: CASSIIGTGGMRTEAFF.